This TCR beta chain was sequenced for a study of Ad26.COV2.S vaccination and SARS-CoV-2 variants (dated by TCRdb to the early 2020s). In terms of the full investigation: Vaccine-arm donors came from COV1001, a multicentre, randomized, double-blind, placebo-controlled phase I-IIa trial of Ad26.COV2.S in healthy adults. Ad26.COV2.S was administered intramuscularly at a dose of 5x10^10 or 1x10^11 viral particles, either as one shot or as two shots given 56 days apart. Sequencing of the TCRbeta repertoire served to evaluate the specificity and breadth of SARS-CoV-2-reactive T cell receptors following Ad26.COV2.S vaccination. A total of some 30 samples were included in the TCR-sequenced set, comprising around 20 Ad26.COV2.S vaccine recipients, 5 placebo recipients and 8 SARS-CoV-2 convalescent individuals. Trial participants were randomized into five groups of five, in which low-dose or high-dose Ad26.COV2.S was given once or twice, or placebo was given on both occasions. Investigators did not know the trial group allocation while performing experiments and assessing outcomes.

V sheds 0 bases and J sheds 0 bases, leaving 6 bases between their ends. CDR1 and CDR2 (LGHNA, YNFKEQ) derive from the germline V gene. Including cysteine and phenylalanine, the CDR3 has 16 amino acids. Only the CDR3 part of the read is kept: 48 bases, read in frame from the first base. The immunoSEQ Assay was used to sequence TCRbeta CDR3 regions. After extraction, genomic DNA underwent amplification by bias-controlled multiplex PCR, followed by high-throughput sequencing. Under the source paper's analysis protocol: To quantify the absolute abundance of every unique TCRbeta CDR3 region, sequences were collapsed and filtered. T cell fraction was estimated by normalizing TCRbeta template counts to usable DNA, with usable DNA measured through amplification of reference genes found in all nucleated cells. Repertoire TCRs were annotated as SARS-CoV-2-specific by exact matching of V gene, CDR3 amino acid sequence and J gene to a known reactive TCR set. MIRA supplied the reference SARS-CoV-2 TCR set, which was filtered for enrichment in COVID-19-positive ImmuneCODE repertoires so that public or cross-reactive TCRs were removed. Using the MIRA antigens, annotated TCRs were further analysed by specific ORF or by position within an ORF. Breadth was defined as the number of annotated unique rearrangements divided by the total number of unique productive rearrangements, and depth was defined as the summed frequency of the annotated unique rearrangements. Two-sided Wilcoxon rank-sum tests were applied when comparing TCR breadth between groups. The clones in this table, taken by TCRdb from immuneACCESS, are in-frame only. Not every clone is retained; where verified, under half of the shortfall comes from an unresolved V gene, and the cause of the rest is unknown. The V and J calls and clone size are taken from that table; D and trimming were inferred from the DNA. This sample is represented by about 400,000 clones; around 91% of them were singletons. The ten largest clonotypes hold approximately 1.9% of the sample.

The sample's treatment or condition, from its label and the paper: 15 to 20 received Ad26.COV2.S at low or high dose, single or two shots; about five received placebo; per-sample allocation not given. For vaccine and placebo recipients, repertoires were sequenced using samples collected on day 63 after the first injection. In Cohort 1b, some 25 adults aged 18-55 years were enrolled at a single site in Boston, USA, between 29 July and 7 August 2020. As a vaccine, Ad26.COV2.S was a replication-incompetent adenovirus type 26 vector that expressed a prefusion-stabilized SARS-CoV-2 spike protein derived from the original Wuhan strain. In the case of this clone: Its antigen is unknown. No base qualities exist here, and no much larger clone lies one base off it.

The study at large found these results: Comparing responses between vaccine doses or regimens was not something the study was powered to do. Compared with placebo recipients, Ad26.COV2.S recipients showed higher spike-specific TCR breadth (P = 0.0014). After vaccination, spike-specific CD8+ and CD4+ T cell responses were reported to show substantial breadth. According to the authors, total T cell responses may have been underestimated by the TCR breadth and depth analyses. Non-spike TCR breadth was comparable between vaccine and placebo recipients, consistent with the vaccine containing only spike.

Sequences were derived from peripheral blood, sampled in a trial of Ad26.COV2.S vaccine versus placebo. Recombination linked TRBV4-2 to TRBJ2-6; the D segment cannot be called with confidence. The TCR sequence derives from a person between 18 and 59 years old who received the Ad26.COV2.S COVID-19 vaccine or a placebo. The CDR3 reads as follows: CASSQDQDSGANVLTF. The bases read TGTGCCAGCAGCCAAGATCAGGACTCTGGGGCCAACGTCCTGACTTTC.